Here is one TCR beta chain with its context. The data originate from a study of T cell responses to AZD1222 COVID-19 vaccine. Data came from immunoSEQ multiplex PCR; TCRdb stores just in-frame clones and leaves some out. The sample contains around 100,000 clones, approximately 81% of which appear only once. Trimming left V 2 bases short and J 5 bases short, with 16 bases between. Germline values: CDR1 LNHDA, CDR2 SQIVND (reference sequence). The CDR3 length is 15 residues. V and J are TRBV19 and TRBJ2-7; tentatively, D is TRBD2 (6 bases). The sample here was peripheral blood, taken 28 days after the second AZD1222 dose. This sequence was found in an adult who received the AZD1222 COVID-19 vaccine. CDR3 protein: CASSIQVLGRNEQYF. The CDR3 region has the DNA TGTGCCAGTAGTATACAGGTTTTGGGGAGGAACGAGCAGTACTTC. The variable domain in full, completed from reference TRBV19 and TRBJ2-7, reads DGGITQSPKYLFRKEGQNVTLSCEQNLNHDAMYWYRQDPGQGLRLIYYSQIVNDFQKGDIAEGYSVSREKKESFPLTVTSAQKNPTAFYLCASSIQVLGRNEQYFGPGTRLTVT.